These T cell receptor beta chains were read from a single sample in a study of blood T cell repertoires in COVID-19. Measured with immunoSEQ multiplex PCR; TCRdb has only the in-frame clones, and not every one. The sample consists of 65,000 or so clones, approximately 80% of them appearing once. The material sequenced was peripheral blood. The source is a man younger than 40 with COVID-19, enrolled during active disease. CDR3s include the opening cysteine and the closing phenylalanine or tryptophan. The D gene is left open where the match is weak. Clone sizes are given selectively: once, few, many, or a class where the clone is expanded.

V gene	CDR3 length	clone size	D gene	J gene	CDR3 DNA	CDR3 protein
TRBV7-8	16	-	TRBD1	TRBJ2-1	TGTGCCAGCAGCTTAGCGTCGACAGGGAGAAACAATGAGCAGTTCTTC	CASSLASTGRNNEQFF
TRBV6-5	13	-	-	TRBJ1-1	TGTGCCAGCAGGGCGACAGCGAACACTGAAGCTTTCTTT	CASRATANTEAFF
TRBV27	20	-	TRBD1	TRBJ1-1	TGTGCCAGCAGTTTACGATGGATGCCCGGGACAGGAGAAAAGAACACTGAAGCTTTCTTT	CASSLRWMPGTGEKNTEAFF
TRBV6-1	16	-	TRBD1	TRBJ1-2	TGTGCCAGCACTGAATGGACAGGGGAAGGACGATATGGCTACACCTTC	CASTEWTGEGRYGYTF
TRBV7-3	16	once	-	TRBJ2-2	TGTGCCAGCAGCTTAACGTTTGGCGGGAACACCGGGGAGCTGTTTTTT	CASSLTFGGNTGELFF
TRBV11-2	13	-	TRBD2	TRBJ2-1	TGTGCCAGCAGCCGGGGGACTAGCGGGGAGCAGTTCTTC	CASSRGTSGEQFF
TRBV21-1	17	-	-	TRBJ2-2	TGTGCCAGCAGCATTGGACTAGCGGGAGGGAACACCGGGGAGCTGTTTTTT	CASSIGLAGGNTGELFF
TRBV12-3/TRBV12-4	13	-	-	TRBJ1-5	TGTGCCAGAATCGGGGGGGTTTTCAAGCCCCAGCATTTT	CARIGGVFKPQHF
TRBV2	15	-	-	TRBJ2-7	TGTGCCAGCAGTGATCCCCGGCGGATAGTCTACGAGCAGTACTTC	CASSDPRRIVYEQYF
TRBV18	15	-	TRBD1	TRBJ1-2	TGTGCCAGCTCACCACAGGGACAGTCTTTTGATGGCTACACCTTC	CASSPQGQSFDGYTF
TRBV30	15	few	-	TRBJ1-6	TGTGCCTGGAGTGTGGGAGGGGCGGAATTCTCACCCCTCCACTTT	CAWSVGGAEFSPLHF
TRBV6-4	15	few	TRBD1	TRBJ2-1	TGTGCCAGCAGTGACGGACAGGGCCGGTGCAATGAGCAGTTCTTC	CASSDGQGRCNEQFF
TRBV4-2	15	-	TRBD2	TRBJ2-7	TGTGCCAGCAGCAGGGGCCGGGAGGGCCCCTACGAGCAGTACTTC	CASSRGREGPYEQYF
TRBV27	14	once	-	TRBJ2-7	TGTGCCAGCAGTTCCCTCCTCGGCTCCTACGAGCAGTACTTC	CASSSLLGSYEQYF
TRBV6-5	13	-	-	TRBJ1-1	TGTGCCAGCAGCCAACAGGGGAACACTGAAGCTTTCTTT	CASSQQGNTEAFF
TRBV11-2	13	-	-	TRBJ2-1	TGTGCCAGCAGCTTCGGGGGAGCAGGTGAGCAGTTCTTC	CASSFGGAGEQFF
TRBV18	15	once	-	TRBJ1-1	TGTGCCAGCTCACCGCACGGGAAAATGAACACTGAAGCTTTCTTT	CASSPHGKMNTEAFF
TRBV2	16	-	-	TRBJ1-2	TGTGCCAGCAGTGACGAGCTTTGGGGGGGTTCGGATGGCTACACCTTC	CASSDELWGGSDGYTF